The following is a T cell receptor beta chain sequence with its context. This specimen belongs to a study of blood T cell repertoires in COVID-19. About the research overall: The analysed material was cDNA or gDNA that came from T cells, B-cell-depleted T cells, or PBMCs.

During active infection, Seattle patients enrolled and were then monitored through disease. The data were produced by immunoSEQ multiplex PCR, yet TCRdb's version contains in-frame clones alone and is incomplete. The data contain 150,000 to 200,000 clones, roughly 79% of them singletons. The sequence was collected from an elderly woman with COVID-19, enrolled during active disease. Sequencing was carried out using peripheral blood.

CDR3 in DNA: TGTGCCAGCCGCCGGACTAGCGGGGGCAATGAGCAGTTCTTC. Its protein is CASRRTSGGNEQFF. The genes are TRBV2 and TRBJ2-1; 13 bases match TRBD2. Germline lookup yields CDR1 SNHLY and CDR2 FYNNEI. V shed 8 bases, J shed 6 bases, and the junction held 4 bases outside the gene matches. CDR3 length equals 14 residues.